This TCR beta chain was found in a study of graft-versus-host responses after intestinal transplantation (dated by TCRdb to the early 2020s). About the investigation overall: The transplants that recipients received were multivisceral, liver-intestinal, or isolated intestinal. Alloreactive clones were identified by sequencing pre-transplant mixed lymphocyte reaction products and comparing them with unstimulated pre-transplant donor and recipient T cells. All recipients received anti-thymocyte globulin induction followed by maintenance tacrolimus and steroids for roughly three years. Rather than being sequenced by the commercial service, samples from a few later patients were sequenced in-house on an Illumina MiSeq and processed with MiXCR. Donor T cell macrochimerism was defined as a peak of at least 4% donor T cells among recipient peripheral blood mononuclear cells. The cohort enrolled under 25 intestinal transplant recipients including one retransplant, and a few patients lacking pretransplant specimens were excluded. Bulk TCR-beta CDR3 sequencing was used to track graft-versus-host and host-versus-graft alloreactive T cell clones in the graft, circulation and bone marrow after intestinal transplantation.

Beyond this particular receptor, the publication reports: GvH clones were detected in recipient bone marrow, and some of these GvH clones were observed earlier in ileal mucosa or blood, consistent with an intestinal mucosal origin. Early after transplant, peak levels of circulating GvH clones were associated with declines in HvG clones. The conclusions were limited by the relatively low number and heterogeneity of the intestinal transplant patients. In patients with donor T cell macrochimerism, the allografts had high GvH to HvG T cell clonal ratios.

This clone was seen once. It lacks a known antigen. Base qualities are not provided; no much larger clone lies one nucleotide away. Library preparation employed the immunoSEQ multiplex PCR assay. For most patients, genomic DNA was isolated with the Qiagen DNeasy Blood and Tissue Kit and sent frozen to Adaptive Biotechnologies for TCR sequencing. For most patients, genomic DNA was subjected to high-throughput TCR-beta CDR3 sequencing by Adaptive Biotechnologies. From the authors' description of their analysis: TCR sequencing data for 15 to 20 patients were retrieved from Adaptive's ImmunoSEQ software; three other patients were processed with MiXCR and VDJtools. CD4 versus CD8 sorting errors were corrected by removing sequences found in both subsets at a frequency ratio below 5:1. Because the origin of CDR3 nucleotide sequences shared between donor and recipient could not be assigned, those sequences were removed. At least 2-fold expansion over unstimulated cells and a minimum CFSE-low frequency of 0.002% (template counts) or 0.001% (read counts) were required for clones to be classified as alloreactive. Mappable clones were those detected in sequenced pre-transplant spleen, lymph node, or MLR CFSE-low populations of the donor or recipient. Cumulative frequency of alloreactive clones was calculated as a percentage of all sequences weighted by copy number. Drawn from immuneACCESS, this table holds only the in-frame rearrangements with V and J called that TCRdb kept. Clones are partly lost; checked studies trace under half to an unresolved V gene and leave the rest unexplained. The D gene and trimming were derived from the DNA, and the V and J assignments and clone size from that table. The sample contains about 78,000 clones, around 90% of them found a single time. Roughly 4% of the sample lies in the top ten.

The time point tag for this specimen amounts to: cells obtained before transplantation from donor or recipient. CD3+CD4+ and CD3+CD8+ populations were FACS-sorted from unstimulated pre-transplant donor and recipient cells taken from spleen or lymph nodes. Reading the germline V gene (reference sequence) gives CDR1 SEHNR and CDR2 FQNEAQ. Trimming takes 1 base from V and 10 bases from J, and the germline ends sit 16 bases apart. The CDR3 measures 14 amino acids from cysteine to phenylalanine. Only the CDR3 DNA is retained, 42 bases long and in frame from the first base. The receptor chain draws on TRBV7-9 and TRBJ1-2; the D segment could be TRBD1, given 5 matching bases. This receptor was taken from a human donor who was the organ donor for an intestinal transplant. The source was unstimulated CD8+ T cells sorted from spleen or lymph node cells, collected before transplant. The nucleotide sequence is TGTGCCAGCAGCTTAGGGCCGGGACTTGGGGACTACACCTTC. The encoded protein is CASSLGPGLGDYTF.